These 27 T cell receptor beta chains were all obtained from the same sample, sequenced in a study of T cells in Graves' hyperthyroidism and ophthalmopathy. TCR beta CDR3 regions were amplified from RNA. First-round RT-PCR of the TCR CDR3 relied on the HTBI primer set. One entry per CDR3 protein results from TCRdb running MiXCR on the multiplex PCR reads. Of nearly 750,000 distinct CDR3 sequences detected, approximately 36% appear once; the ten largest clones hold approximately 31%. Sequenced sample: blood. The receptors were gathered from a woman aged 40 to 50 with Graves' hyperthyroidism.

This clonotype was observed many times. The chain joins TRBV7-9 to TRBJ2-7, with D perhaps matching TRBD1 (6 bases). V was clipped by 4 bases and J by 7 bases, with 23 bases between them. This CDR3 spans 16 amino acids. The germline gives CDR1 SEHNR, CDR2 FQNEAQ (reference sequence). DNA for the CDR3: TGTGCCAGCAGCTCCAGAGCAGGGGCGCAAAGGGAAGAGCAGTACTTC. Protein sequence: CASSSRAGAQREEQYF. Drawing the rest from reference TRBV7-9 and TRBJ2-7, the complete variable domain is DTGVSQNPRHKITKRGQNVTFRCDPISEHNRLYWYRQTLGQGPEFLTYFQNEAQLEKSRLLSDRFSAERPKGSFSTLEIQRTEQGDSAMYLCASSSRAGAQREEQYFGPGTRLTVT.

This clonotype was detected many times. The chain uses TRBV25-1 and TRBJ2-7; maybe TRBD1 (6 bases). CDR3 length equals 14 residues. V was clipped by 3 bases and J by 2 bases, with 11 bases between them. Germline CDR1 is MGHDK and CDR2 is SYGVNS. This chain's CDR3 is CASSEPDRTYEQYF. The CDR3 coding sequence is TGTGCCAGCAGTGAGCCGGACAGAACCTACGAGCAGTACTTC.

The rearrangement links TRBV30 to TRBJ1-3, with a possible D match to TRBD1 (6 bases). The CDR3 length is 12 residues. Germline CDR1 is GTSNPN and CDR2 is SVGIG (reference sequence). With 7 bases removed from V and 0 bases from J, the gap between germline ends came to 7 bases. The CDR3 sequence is CASGASGNTIYF. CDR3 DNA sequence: TGTGCCTCGGGGGCCTCTGGAAACACCATATATTTT.

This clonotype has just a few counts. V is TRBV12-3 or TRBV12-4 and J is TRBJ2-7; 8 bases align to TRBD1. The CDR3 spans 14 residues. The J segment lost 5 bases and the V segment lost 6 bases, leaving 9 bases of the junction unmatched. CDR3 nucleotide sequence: TGTGCCAGCAGCGCTGGACAGGGTGTTAACGAGCAGTACTTC. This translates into CASSAGQGVNEQYF.

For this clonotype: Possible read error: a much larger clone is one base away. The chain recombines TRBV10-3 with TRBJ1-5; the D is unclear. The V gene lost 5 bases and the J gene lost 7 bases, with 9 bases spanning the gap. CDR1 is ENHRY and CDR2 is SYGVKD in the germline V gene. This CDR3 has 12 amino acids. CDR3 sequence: CAISLIRQPQHF. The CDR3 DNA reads TGTGCCATCAGTTTAATCCGGCAGCCCCAGCATTTT.

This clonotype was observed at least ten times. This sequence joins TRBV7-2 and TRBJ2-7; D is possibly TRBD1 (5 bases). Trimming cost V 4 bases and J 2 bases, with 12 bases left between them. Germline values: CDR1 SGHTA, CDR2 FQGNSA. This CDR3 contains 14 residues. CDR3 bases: TGTGCCAGCAGCTCAGGGAAAGGGGCCTACGAGCAGTACTTC. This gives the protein CASSSGKGAYEQYF. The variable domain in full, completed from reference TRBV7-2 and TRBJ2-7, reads GAGVSQSPSNKVTEKGKDVELRCDPISGHTALYWYRQSLGQGLEFLIYFQGNSAPDKSGLPSDRFSAERTGGSVSTLTIQRTQQEDSAVYLCASSSGKGAYEQYFGPGTRLTVT.

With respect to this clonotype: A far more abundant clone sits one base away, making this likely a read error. Here the CDR3 DNA reads TGTGCCATCAGTTTTGGGAGCAATCAGCCCCAGCATTTT. This encodes CAISFGSNQPQHF. The rearrangement links TRBV10-3 to TRBJ1-5; D not certain. This CDR3 has 13 amino acids. CDR1 ENHRY and CDR2 SYGVKD come from the germline V gene. V was pared by 5 bases and J by 1 base, with 6 bases between.

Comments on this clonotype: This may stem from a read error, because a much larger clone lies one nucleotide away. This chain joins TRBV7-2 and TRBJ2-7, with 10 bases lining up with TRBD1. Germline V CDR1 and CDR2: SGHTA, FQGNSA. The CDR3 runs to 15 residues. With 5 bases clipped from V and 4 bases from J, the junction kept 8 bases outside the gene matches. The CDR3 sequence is CASSQPGQGRYEQYF. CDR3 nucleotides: TGTGCCAGCAGCCAGCCGGGACAGGGGCGATACGAGCAGTACTTC.

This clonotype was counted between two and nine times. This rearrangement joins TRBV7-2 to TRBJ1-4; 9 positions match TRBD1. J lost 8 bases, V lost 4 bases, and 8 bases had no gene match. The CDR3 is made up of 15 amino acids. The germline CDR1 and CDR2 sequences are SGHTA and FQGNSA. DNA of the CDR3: TGTGCCAGCAGCTACCGGGGACAGGGTGACGAAAAACTGTTTTTT. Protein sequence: CASSYRGQGDEKLFF.

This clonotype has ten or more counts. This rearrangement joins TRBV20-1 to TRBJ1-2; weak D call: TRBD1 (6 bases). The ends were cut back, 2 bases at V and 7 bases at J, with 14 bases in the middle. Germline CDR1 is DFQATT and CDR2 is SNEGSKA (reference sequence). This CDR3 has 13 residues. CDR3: CSARHTGYGGYTF. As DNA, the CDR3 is TGCAGTGCTAGACATACAGGGTACGGTGGCTACACCTTC.

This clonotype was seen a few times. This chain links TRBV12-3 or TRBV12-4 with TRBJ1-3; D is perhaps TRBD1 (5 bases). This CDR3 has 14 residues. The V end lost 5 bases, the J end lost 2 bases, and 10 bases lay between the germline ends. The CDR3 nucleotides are TGTGCCAGCAGTACTCCAGGGACTGGAAACACCATATATTTT. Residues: CASSTPGTGNTIYF.

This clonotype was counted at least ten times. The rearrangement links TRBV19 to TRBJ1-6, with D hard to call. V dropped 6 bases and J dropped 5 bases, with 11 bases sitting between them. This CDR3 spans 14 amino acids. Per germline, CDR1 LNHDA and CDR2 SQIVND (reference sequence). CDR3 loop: CASRGTTDNSPLHF. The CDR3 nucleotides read TGTGCCAGTAGGGGCACGACTGATAATTCACCCCTCCACTTT.

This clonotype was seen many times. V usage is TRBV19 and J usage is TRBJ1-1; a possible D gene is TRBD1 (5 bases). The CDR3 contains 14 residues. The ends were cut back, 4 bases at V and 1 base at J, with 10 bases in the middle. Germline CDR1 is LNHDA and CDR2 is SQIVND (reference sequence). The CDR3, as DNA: TGTGCCAGTAGTAAGGGGACGGAGAACACTGAAGCTTTCTTT. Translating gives CASSKGTENTEAFF.

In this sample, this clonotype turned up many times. The CDR3 here is CASSFSTGDYGYTF. DNA for the CDR3: TGTGCCAGCAGCTTTTCGACAGGGGACTATGGCTACACCTTC. The J gene is TRBJ1-2, the V gene TRBV7-2; 8 nucleotides line up with TRBD1. J lost 3 bases, V lost 3 bases, and 3 bases had no gene match. The germline CDR1 and CDR2 sequences are SGHTA and FQGNSA. The CDR3 runs to 14 residues.

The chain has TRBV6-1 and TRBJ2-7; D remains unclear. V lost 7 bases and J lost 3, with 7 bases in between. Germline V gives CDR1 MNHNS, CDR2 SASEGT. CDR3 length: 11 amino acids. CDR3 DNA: TGTGCCAGCATGTGGGGCTACGAGCAGTACTTC. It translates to CASMWGYEQYF.

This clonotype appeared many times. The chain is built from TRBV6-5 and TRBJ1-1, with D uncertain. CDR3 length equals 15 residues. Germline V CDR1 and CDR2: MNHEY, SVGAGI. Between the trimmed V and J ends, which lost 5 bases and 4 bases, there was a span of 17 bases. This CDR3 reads CASSTYDRGGTEAFF. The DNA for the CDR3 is TGTGCCAGCAGTACTTACGACCGGGGAGGCACTGAAGCTTTCTTT.

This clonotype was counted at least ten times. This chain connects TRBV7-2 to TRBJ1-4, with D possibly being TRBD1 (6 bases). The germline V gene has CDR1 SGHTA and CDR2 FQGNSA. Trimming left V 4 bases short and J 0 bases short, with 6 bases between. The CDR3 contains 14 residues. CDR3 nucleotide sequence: TGTGCCAGCAGCTGGACAGCAACTAATGAAAAACTGTTTTTT. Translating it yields CASSWTATNEKLFF.

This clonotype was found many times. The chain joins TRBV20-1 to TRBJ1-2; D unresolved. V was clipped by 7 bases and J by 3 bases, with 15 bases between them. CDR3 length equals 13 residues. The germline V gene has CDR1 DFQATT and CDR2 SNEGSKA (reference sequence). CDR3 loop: CSVDKQTYYGYTF. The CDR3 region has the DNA TGCAGTGTAGACAAACAAACCTACTATGGCTACACCTTC.

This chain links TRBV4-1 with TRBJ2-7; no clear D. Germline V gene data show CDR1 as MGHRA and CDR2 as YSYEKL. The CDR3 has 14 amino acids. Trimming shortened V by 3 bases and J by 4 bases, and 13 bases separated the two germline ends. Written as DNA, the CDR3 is TGCGCCAGCAGCCATGACAATGGGGTATACGAGCAGTACTTC. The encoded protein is CASSHDNGVYEQYF.

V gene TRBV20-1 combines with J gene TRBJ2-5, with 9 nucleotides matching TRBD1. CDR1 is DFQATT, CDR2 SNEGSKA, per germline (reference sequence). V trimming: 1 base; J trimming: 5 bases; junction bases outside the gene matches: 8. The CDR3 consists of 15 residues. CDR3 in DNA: TGCAGTGCTAGAGTTCCCGGGACAGGGAAGGAGACCCAGTACTTC. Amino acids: CSARVPGTGKETQYF.

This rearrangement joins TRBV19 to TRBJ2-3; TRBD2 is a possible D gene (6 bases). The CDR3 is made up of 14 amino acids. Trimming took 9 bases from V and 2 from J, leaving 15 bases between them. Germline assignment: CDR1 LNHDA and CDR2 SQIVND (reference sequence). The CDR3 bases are TGTGCCAGCACTGTTTGGGGGGACACAGATACGCAGTATTTT. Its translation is CASTVWGDTDTQYF. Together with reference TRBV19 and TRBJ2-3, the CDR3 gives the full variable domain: DGGITQSPKYLFRKEGQNVTLSCEQNLNHDAMYWYRQDPGQGLRLIYYSQIVNDFQKGDIAEGYSVSREKKESFPLTVTSAQKNPTAFYLCASTVWGDTDTQYFGPGTRLTVL.

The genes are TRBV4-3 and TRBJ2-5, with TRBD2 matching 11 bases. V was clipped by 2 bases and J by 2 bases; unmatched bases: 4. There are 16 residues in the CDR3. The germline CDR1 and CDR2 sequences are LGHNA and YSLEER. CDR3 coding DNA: TGCGCCAGCAGCCAATCCCCTAGCGGGGGGCAAGAGACCCAGTACTTC. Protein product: CASSQSPSGGQETQYF.

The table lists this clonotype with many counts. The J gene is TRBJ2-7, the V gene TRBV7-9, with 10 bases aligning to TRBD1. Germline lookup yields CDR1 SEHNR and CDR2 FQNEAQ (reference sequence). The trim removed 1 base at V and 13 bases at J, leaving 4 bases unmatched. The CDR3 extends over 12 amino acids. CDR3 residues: CASSLEDRGLYF. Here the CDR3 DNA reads TGTGCCAGCAGCTTAGAAGACAGGGGGCTTTACTTC. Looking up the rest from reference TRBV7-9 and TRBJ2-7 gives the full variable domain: DTGVSQNPRHKITKRGQNVTFRCDPISEHNRLYWYRQTLGQGPEFLTYFQNEAQLEKSRLLSDRFSAERPKGSFSTLEIQRTEQGDSAMYLCASSLEDRGLYFGPGTRLTVT.

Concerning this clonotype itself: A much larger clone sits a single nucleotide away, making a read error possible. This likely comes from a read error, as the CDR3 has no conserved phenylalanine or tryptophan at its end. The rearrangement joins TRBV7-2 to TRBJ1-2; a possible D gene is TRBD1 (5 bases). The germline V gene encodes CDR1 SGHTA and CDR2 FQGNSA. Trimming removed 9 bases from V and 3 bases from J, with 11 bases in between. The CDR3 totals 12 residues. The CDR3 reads CASSGTYYGYTL. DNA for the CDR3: TGTGCCAGTTCCGGGACCTACTATGGCTACACCCTC.

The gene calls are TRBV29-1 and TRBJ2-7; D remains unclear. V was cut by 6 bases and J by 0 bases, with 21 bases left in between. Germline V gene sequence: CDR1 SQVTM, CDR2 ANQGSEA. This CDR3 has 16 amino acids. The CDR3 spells CSVFGLLSRPSYEQYF. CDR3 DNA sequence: TGCAGCGTCTTCGGGCTCCTCTCCCGCCCCTCCTACGAGCAGTACTTC.

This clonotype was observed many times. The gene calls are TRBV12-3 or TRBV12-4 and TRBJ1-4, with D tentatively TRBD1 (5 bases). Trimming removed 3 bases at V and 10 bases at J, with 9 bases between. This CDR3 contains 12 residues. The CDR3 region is CASSFPGGKLFF. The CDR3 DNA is TGTGCCAGCAGTTTTCCGGGGGGAAAACTGTTTTTT.

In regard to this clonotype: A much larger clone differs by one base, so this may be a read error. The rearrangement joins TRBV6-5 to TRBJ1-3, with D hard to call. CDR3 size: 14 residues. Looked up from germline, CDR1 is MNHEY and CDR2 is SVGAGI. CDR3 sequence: CASSYSLSGNTMYF. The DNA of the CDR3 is TGTGCCAGCAGTTACTCGCTCTCTGGAAACACCATGTATTTT.